The clone carrying this T cell receptor beta chain was picked up a small number of times. Its target is unknown. The CDR3 length is 12 residues. Germline assignment: CDR1 SGHRS and CDR2 YFSETQ. V lost 4 bases and J lost 4, with 6 bases in between. This entry belongs to a study of post-analysis software for immune sequencing data. Across the study: The cohort encompassed relapsing-remitting, secondary progressive and progressive-relapsing multiple sclerosis disease courses.

Researchers reported that TCR beta cDNA libraries carried unique molecular identifiers. TCRdb analysed the PCR reads with MiXCR anew, one entry per CDR3 protein. This sample carries some 500,000 distinct CDR3 sequences, roughly 45% of them seen once, and the ten largest clones take about 12%. Study-level results: The F measure placed samples prepared in the same batch into strongly shared clusters. Those with multiple sclerosis, the patient group, showed significantly lower normalized Chao1 diversity than controls. TRBV5-6, TRBV5-1 and TRBV20-1 were among four or five TRBV segments more frequent in patients than controls.

This clonotype was sampled from a girl aged 5-17 years with multiple sclerosis. This chain links TRBV5-1 with TRBJ2-1, with D uncertain. The sample comprised blood. The CDR3, as DNA: TGCGCCAGCAGCCTATGGTACAATGAGCAGTTCTTC. Encoded protein: CASSLWYNEQFF.